A selection of T cell receptor beta chains follows, all from one sample in a study of radiation and T cells in renal cell carcinoma. Libraries were prepared by immunoSEQ multiplex PCR; TCRdb keeps only in-frame clonotypes and omits some of them. The sample shows about 130,000 clones, around 84% of them seen only once. The source material was blood, sampled from a patient whose treatment included radiotherapy and nephrectomy. These receptors were collected from a woman in her sixties or seventies with renal cell carcinoma. Each CDR3 is given without its conserved first and last residue. The order of the fields is V gene, J gene, CDR3 protein.

V gene: TRBV6-6; J gene: TRBJ2-1; CDR3 protein: ASSTGQRGNNEQF
V gene: TRBV19; J gene: TRBJ1-2; CDR3 protein: ASSIDRTDYGYT
V gene: TRBV6-4; J gene: TRBJ2-7; CDR3 protein: ASSGLVRSGREYEQY
V gene: TRBV19; J gene: TRBJ1-1; CDR3 protein: ASSITASVTEAF
V gene: TRBV18; J gene: TRBJ1-5; CDR3 protein: ASSQDRVGQPQH
V gene: TRBV27; J gene: TRBJ2-7; CDR3 protein: ASSIDSANYEQY
V gene: TRBV19; J gene: TRBJ1-2; CDR3 protein: ASSTLLDRNYGYT
V gene: TRBV5-4; J gene: TRBJ1-1; CDR3 protein: ASSFWRAAEAF
V gene: TRBV5-6; J gene: TRBJ2-3; CDR3 protein: ASSLGRAVF
V gene: TRBV6-5; J gene: TRBJ1-2; CDR3 protein: ASRPFRGHGYT